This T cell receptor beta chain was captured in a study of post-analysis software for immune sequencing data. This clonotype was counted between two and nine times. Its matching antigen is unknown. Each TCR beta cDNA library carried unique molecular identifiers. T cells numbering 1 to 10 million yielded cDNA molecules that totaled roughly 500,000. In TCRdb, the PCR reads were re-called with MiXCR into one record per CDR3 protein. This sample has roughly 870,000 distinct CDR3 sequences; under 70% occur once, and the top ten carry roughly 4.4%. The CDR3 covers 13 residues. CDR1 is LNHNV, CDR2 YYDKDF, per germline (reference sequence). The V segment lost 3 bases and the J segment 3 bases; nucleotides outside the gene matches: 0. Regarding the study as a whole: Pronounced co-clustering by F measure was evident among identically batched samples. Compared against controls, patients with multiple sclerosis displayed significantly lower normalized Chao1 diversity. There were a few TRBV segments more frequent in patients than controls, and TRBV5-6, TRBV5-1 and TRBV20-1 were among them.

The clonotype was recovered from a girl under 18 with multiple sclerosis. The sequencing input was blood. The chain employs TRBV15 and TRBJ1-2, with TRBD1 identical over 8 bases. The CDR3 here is CATSRDRDYGYTF. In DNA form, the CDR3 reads TGTGCCACCAGCAGGGACAGGGACTATGGCTACACCTTC.